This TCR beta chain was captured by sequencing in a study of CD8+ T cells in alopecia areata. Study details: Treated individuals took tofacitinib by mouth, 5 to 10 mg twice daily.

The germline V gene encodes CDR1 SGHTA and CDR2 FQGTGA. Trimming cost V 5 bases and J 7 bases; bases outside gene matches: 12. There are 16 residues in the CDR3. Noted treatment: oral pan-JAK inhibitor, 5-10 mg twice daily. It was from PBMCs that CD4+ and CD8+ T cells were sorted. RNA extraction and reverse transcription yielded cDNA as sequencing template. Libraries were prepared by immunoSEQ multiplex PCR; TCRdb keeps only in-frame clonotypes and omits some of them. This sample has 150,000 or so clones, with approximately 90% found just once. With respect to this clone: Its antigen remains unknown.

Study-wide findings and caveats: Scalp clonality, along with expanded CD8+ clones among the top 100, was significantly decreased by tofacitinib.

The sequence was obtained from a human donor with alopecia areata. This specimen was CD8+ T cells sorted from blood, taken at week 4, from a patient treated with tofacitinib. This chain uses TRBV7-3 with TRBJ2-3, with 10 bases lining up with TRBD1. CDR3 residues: CASSHGGDRGFHTQYF. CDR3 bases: TGTGCCAGCAGCCACGGCGGGGACAGGGGTTTCCATACGCAGTATTTT.